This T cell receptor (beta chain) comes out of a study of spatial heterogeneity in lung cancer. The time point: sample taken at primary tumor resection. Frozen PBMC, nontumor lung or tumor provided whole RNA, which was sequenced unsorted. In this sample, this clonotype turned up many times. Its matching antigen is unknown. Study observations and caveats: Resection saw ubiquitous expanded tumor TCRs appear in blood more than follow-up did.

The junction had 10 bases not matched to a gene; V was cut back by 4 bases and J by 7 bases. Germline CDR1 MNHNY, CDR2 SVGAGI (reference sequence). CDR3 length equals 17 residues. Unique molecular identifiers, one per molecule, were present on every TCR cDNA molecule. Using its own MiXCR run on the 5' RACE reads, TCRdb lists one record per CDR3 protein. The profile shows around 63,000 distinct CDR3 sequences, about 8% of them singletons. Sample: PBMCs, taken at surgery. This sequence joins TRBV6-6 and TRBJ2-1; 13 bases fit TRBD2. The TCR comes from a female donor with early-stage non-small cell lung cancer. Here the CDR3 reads CASSSLRTSGSGNEQFF. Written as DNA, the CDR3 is TGTGCCAGCAGTTCCTTGAGGACTAGCGGGAGTGGAAATGAGCAGTTCTTC.